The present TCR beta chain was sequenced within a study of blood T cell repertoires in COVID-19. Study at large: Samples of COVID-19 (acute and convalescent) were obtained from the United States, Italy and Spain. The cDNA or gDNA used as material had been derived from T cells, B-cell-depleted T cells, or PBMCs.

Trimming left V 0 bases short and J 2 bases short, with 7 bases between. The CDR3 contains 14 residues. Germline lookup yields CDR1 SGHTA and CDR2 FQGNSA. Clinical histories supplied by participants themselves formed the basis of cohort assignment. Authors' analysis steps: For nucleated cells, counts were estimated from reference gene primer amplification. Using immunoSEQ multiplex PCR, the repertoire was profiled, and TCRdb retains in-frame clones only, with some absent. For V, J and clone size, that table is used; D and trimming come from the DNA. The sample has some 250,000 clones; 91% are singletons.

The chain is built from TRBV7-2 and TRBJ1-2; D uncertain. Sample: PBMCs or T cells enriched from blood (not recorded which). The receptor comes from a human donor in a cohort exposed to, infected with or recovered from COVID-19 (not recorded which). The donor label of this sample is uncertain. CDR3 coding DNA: TGTGCCAGCAGCTTAGCGAGGATAAACTATGGCTACACCTTC. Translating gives CASSLARINYGYTF. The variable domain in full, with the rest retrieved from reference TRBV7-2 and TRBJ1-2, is GAGVSQSPSNKVTEKGKDVELRCDPISGHTALYWYRQSLGQGLEFLIYFQGNSAPDKSGLPSDRFSAERTGGSVSTLTIQRTQQEDSAVYLCASSLARINYGYTFGSGTRLTVV.